This T cell receptor beta chain came from a study of blood T cell repertoires in COVID-19. Study-level information: PBMCs, B-cell-depleted T cells, or T cells were the source of the cDNA or gDNA that made up the material.

In the source study's methods: Reference gene primer amplification in the assay estimated nucleated cell counts. Profiled with immunoSEQ multiplex PCR; TCRdb holds only in-frame clones, not every one. V and J calls plus clone size are reproduced from that table; the DNA served to infer D and trimming. This sample yields just over 90,000 clones, of which around four fifths are seen a single time; around 15% belongs to the top ten. CDR1 is LGHNA, CDR2 YNFKEQ, per germline. The CDR3 has 17 amino acids. Trimming at V came to 8 bases and at J to 5 bases, leaving 12 bases not matched to a gene. This chain uses TRBV4-2 with TRBJ2-3; 14 bases line up with TRBD2. The sample comprised peripheral blood. This TCR was recovered from a human donor in a cohort sampled during active COVID-19. CDR3 sequence (DNA): TGTGCCAGCGGCGGACTAGCGGGAGGCCCAGGAGGAGATACGCAGTATTTT. Translation gives CASGGLAGGPGGDTQYF.